This T cell receptor (beta chain) was identified during a study of cytomegalovirus exposure and HLA in healthy donors (dated by TCRdb to 2016 to 2017). Context from the whole study: An earlier analysis of roughly 500 of the donors reported roughly 300 Gb of sequence data and some 120 million unique TCR beta sequences from 150 million to 200 million T cells. A later genetic analysis used genome-wide SNP genotypes for about 60% of the roughly 670 donors, treating that subset as a discovery cohort. On average, about 240,000 unique TCR beta nucleotide sequences were sequenced per donor among several hundred genotyped donors of the cohort, with roughly 20% of those sequences being non-productive. Rather than using new phenotypic data, the later analysis identified candidate immune exposures from TCR beta sequences and from how often those sequences occurred across donors. The number of typed donors differed by locus: 629-630 for A, B, C, DRB1 and DQB1; roughly 510 for DQA1; 606 for DPA1; and around 450 for DPB1. An early release that covered 500 to 800 HLA-typed donors contained approximately 300 gigabases of sequencing data and some 87 million unique TCR sequences. A separate validation cohort of 90 to 150 different subjects was used in addition to the roughly 640-subject first cohort. HLA typing included class I and class II loci at four-digit resolution. Every repertoire in the discovery cohort had been generated on one and the same sequencing platform. Among the roughly 390 genotyped donors, around 81% belonged to the genetic ancestry cluster associated with self-reported Caucasian donors. An earlier analysis of around 580 of the donors used high-throughput TCR beta sequencing to judge whether each TCR beta V gene segment behaved as functional or pseudogenic. The T cell repertoires of about 700 subjects were profiled by immunosequencing and related to cytomegalovirus serostatus. Donor age, sex, ethnicity and CMV serostatus were compiled together with the repertoire data. The aim of the study was to test whether cataloging public T cell receptors could identify signatures of past pathogen exposure. To predict cytomegalovirus infection status, the study combined high-throughput TCR immunosequencing, statistical association of individual TCRs with disease status, and machine learning. Because of strong linkage in the cohort, 4 to 6 DR-DQ haplotypes were treated as single units for association and clustering. To study patterns of TCR occurrence, a later analysis re-analyzed previously published TCR beta repertoires from around 660 donors and added high-resolution HLA genotyping. Summary of the overall study and its limitations: According to a later analysis, most CMV-associated TCR beta chains appeared to be HLA-restricted, and the HLA associations seemed to be driven largely by CMV exposure. A cluster of highly shared sequence variants was judged likely to be a technical artifact of the sequencing pipeline. A further reported finding was that TCR beta sequences accurately predicted the HLA-A and HLA-B alleles for most subjects in the first cohort. A few of the identified cytomegalovirus-associated TCR beta chains were confirmed in vitro to be specific for cytomegalovirus antigens. Only TCR beta chains were sequenced in this cohort, and the absence of alpha or paired-chain data limited detectable features. In a later analysis, the rate of TCR association differed among HLA loci, with DRB1 alleles having the most associated TCRs and HLA-C alleles having the fewest. According to a later genetic analysis, donors in an Asian-associated ancestry cluster had fewer N-insertions in productive TCRs than the roughly 670-donor mean. In a later analysis, HLA-associated TCR beta chains were found to be more clonally expanded and to have lower generation probabilities than equally common non-associated chains. In a later analysis, several top co-occurrence clusters were reported to appear linked to parvovirus B19, influenza, CMV and Epstein-Barr virus. In an earlier analysis of around 600 of the donors, most TCR beta V segments appeared in productive rearrangements about 87% or about 30% of the time, broadly matching IMGT annotations. Because counts were too low, roughly 17 rarely observed V segments, including chromosome 9 orphons, were left out of the earlier analysis of a few hundred of the donors. Roughly uniform sequencing depth across donors was assumed in presence/absence analyses, although this assumption may not hold. CMV serostatus was the only immune exposure information available for the cohort. The 87-base-pair reads could not distinguish some IMGT-functional V segments, including TRBV6-2 and TRBV6-3, so those segments were excluded. Specific HLA alleles were associated with roughly 16,000 TCR beta sequences at a false discovery rate of 0.05 in a later analysis. Because some donors lacked HLA typing at each locus, the association tests relied only on the typed subset. In a later genetic analysis, a missense DCLRE1C variant was associated with V-gene and J-gene trimming of TCR beta chains, and the association was replicated in an independent cohort. The authors suggested that the approach could potentially be generalized to other disease states and immunological phenotypes. Most TCR sequences were observed very rarely across donors, whereas some public TCRs were present in many individuals. Correlated functional status among segregating V segments might be attributable to linkage disequilibrium, but an unknown experimental factor could not be ruled out. The study listed 150 to 200 TCR beta chains as associated with cytomegalovirus. When HLA alleles, especially DR and DQ, strongly co-occurred, TCR associations were difficult to assign to individual alleles. In both the original and validation cohorts, the classifier was reported to diagnose cytomegalovirus status with high specificity and sensitivity.

The germline V gene provides CDR1 SGHTS and CDR2 YDEGEE. Including cysteine and phenylalanine, the CDR3 has 13 amino acids. This entry keeps only the CDR3 DNA: 39 bases, framed from base 1. V is reduced by 4 bases and J by 8 bases, leaving a spacing of 15 bases between them. The library relied on the immunoSEQ multiplex PCR assay. For the multiplex PCR, a mixture combining 60 forward primers for TCR Vbeta segments and 13 reverse primers for TCR Jbeta segments was used. A multiplex PCR assay on genomic DNA amplified the CDR3 region of rearranged TCR beta genes. The Illumina HiSeq System was used to sequence the amplified TCR beta libraries as 87-base-pair reads. Under the source paper's analysis protocol: A later analysis tallied 75 million to 95 million unique TCR beta chains across the 640 or so repertoires, and about 10 million of those chains were shared by two or more donors. To remove PCR and sequencing errors, raw reads were error-corrected and collapsed into unique sequences using a nearest-neighbor algorithm that merged closely related sequences. V, D and J gene segments were assigned by aligning CDR3 sequences to IMGT reference sequences. For a sequence to be retained, a match of at least six nucleotides was required to both a V gene segment and a J gene segment. A rearrangement counted as productive if the CDR3 had no stop codons and remained in frame with V and J, and every other rearrangement counted as non-productive. CDR3 was defined by IMGT convention, running from the second conserved V-encoded cysteine to the conserved J-encoded phenylalanine. Sequences without an unambiguous match to a single V gene segment were excluded from the earlier analysis of several hundred of the donors. In an earlier analysis of roughly 600 of the donors, a V segment was called functional when productive rearrangements were above 56.7%, and segregating when the standard deviation between donors exceeded 5%. A statistical classification framework was developed to diagnose cytomegalovirus status using the catalog of TCR beta chain sequences. V and J gene assignment, in a later analysis, came from comparing TCR nucleotide sequences with IMGT/GENE-DB human TR gene sequences. Using the TCRdist pipeline, a later analysis assigned CDR3 sequences along with most-parsimonious VDJ recombination scenarios. In a later analysis, each TCR beta chain was defined by its CDR3 amino acid sequence together with its V-gene family, and reads without a unique V-gene family were excluded. A later analysis removed several hundred highly shared, low-generation-probability nucleotide sequences to deal with suspected cross-contamination and a sequencing artifact. In a later analysis, a clonal expansion index for each public chain was calculated from normalized within-repertoire ranks of inferred template counts. In a later analysis, generation probabilities were computed with a VDJ recombination model fitted to out-of-frame rearrangements, and the resulting probabilities were checked against IGoR. A later analysis scored TCR-TCR, TCR-HLA and TCR-CMV co-occurrence with hypergeometric tests, applying a repertoire-size bias correction to TCR pairs. A later analysis estimated false discovery rates by permuting HLA or CMV assignments 20 times. A later analysis grouped co-occurring TCRs with DBSCAN, adding TCRdist sequence similarity when clustering within HLA-allele-positive subsets. Repertoires with fewer than 30,000 or more than 120,000 public chains were left out of co-occurrence clustering, as were four to six repertoires with anomalous nucleotide sharing. As stored in TCRdb, this immuneACCESS dataset retains in-frame rearrangements with V and J assigned. A fraction of the clones does not appear; measured against another copy, unresolved V genes explain less than half of the discrepancy, and the remainder lacks a known reason. V and J calls plus clone size are reproduced from that table; the DNA served to infer D and trimming. The sample profile shows about 170,000 clones; just under 80% of them were found once. Jointly, the top ten make up about 12% of the sample.

Regarding this clone: There is no known antigen for this receptor. Base quality data are lacking; no much larger clone is found one base away.

In total, 666 healthy bone marrow donors made up the cohort. Cohort members were all nominally healthy when sampled, although unrecorded immune exposures were likely present. The donor was CMV seropositive and belonged to the group of about 290 seropositive cohort members. Every donor gave a peripheral blood sample, and the peripheral blood mononuclear cells from that sample were used for TCR beta sequencing. The Qiagen DNeasy Blood Extraction Kit was used to extract genomic DNA from the blood cell samples. The sequence came from a woman in her forties or fifties in good health and CMV-seropositive. The chain is encoded by TRBV5-8 joined to TRBJ1-1, with the D gene call left open. Sequenced input: PBMCs. CDR3 reads: CASSGKGRAEAFF. The DNA sequence is as follows: TGTGCCAGCAGCGGTAAAGGGCGGGCGGAAGCTTTCTTT.